These 11 T cell receptor beta chains share one sample of origin, sequenced in a study of blood T cell repertoires in COVID-19. Clones were sequenced by immunoSEQ multiplex PCR, and TCRdb holds only the in-frame ones, with some missing. The table shows 100,000 to 110,000 clones, with around four fifths occurring only once. The specimen was peripheral blood. The receptors stem from a man aged 45-60 years with active or convalescent COVID-19.

The chain couples TRBV6-5 to TRBJ1-2; D is possibly TRBD1 (6 bases). Germline V gene data show CDR1 as MNHEY and CDR2 as SVGAGI. The CDR3 totals 15 residues. Trimming removed 5 bases from V and 3 bases from J, with 16 bases in between. CDR3 sequence: CASSKDSPRDYGYTF. As DNA, the CDR3 is TGTGCCAGCAGTAAGGACAGCCCGAGGGACTATGGCTACACCTTC.

The chain recombines TRBV2 with TRBJ2-5; D is perhaps TRBD2 (6 bases). Trimming removed 4 bases at V and 2 bases at J, with 11 bases between. The germline V gene has CDR1 SNHLY and CDR2 FYNNEI. The CDR3 loop spans 14 amino acids. Here the CDR3 reads CASSGVGGQETQYF. The DNA of the CDR3 is TGTGCCAGCAGTGGGGTTGGGGGGCAAGAGACCCAGTACTTC.

The chain employs TRBV4-1 and TRBJ2-2; 9 bases are shared with TRBD2. The V segment lost 5 bases and the J segment 7 bases; nucleotides outside the gene matches: 14. The CDR3 loop spans 17 amino acids. From germline, CDR1 is MGHRA and CDR2 YSYEKL. The CDR3 loop reads CASSTPLLAGMGGELFF. DNA of the CDR3: TGCGCCAGCAGCACCCCGTTGCTAGCGGGAATGGGCGGGGAGCTGTTTTTT.

The chain employs TRBV5-1 and TRBJ2-1; D call uncertain. V was pared by 0 bases and J by 3 bases, with 7 bases between. CDR1 is SGHRS, CDR2 YFSETQ, per germline. The CDR3 sequence is 14 residues long. The CDR3 region is CASSLDRSYNEQFF. CDR3 coding DNA: TGCGCCAGCAGCTTGGACAGAAGCTACAATGAGCAGTTCTTC.

The rearrangement uses TRBV6-1 and TRBJ1-4, with a possible D match to TRBD1 (5 bases). The germline gives CDR1 MNHNS, CDR2 SASEGT. The V end lost 3 bases, the J end lost 4 bases, and 18 bases lay between the germline ends. This CDR3 has 17 residues. Here the CDR3 reads CASSEGRGSGGNEKLFF. The CDR3 DNA reads as TGTGCCAGCAGTGAGGGGCGAGGTAGCGGGGGTAATGAAAAACTGTTTTTT.

V is TRBV18 and J is TRBJ1-4; 7 bases fit TRBD1. The CDR3 loop spans 15 amino acids. Germline V lookup: CDR1 KGHSH, CDR2 LQKENI. The trim removed 6 bases at V and 3 bases at J, leaving 7 bases unmatched. This chain's CDR3 is CASSMEGQPNEKLFF. Here the CDR3 DNA reads TGTGCCAGCTCCATGGAGGGACAGCCTAATGAAAAACTGTTTTTT.

In its sample, this clone was seen once. The J gene is TRBJ2-3, the V gene TRBV10-3; a possible D gene is TRBD2 (6 bases). The CDR3 is 17 amino acids. V dropped 6 bases and J dropped 6 bases, with 25 bases sitting between them. The V gene's germline CDR1 is ENHRY and CDR2 SYGVKD. CDR3 sequence: CAISPYPGTGVGDTQYF. The CDR3 DNA sequence: TGTGCCATCAGCCCTTACCCCGGGACGGGGGTCGGGGATACGCAGTATTTT.

The chain recombines TRBV5-5 with TRBJ1-5; D is perhaps TRBD1 (5 bases). The CDR3 runs 15 residues. Germline values: CDR1 SGHKS, CDR2 YYEKEE (reference sequence). With 4 bases removed from V and 6 bases from J, the gap between germline ends came to 17 bases. The CDR3 here is CASSGTAGVGQPQHF. CDR3 in DNA: TGTGCCAGCAGCGGAACAGCGGGGGTGGGTCAGCCCCAGCATTTT. Filled out from reference TRBV5-5 and TRBJ1-5, the complete variable domain reads DAGVTQSPTHLIKTRGQQVTLRCSPISGHKSVSWYQQVLGQGPQFIFQYYEKEERGRGNFPDRFSARQFPNYSSELNVNALLLGDSALYLCASSGTAGVGQPQHFGDGTRLSIL.

The rearrangement uses TRBV30 and TRBJ2-1; TRBD2 aligns across 12 bases. The CDR3 consists of 15 residues. Unmatched junction bases numbered 5, after V lost 2 bases and J lost 6 bases. From germline, CDR1 is GTSNPN and CDR2 SVGIG (reference sequence). CDR3 nucleotides: TGTGCCTGGAGTCTCGGGACTAGCGGGTCCAATGAGCAGTTCTTC. Its protein product is CAWSLGTSGSNEQFF.

The V and J genes are TRBV4-2 and TRBJ1-2; D ambiguous. Trimming stripped 1 base from V and 2 bases from J, with 14 bases between. The CDR3 is made up of 16 amino acids. Per germline, CDR1 LGHNA and CDR2 YNFKEQ. The CDR3 sequence: CASSQGQGGSNYGYTF. For the CDR3, the DNA is TGTGCCAGCAGCCAAGGCCAAGGAGGGAGCAACTATGGCTACACCTTC.

J is TRBJ1-6 and V is TRBV27, with TRBD1 matching 8 bases. In germline, CDR1 is MNHEY, CDR2 SMNVEV (reference sequence). Unmatched junction bases numbered 15, after V lost 6 bases and J lost 8 bases. The length of the CDR3 is 17 residues. CDR3 in DNA: TGTGCCAGCAGCCGGGACAGGAGGATTGGGTTTGATTCACCCCTCCACTTT. Encoded protein: CASSRDRRIGFDSPLHF.